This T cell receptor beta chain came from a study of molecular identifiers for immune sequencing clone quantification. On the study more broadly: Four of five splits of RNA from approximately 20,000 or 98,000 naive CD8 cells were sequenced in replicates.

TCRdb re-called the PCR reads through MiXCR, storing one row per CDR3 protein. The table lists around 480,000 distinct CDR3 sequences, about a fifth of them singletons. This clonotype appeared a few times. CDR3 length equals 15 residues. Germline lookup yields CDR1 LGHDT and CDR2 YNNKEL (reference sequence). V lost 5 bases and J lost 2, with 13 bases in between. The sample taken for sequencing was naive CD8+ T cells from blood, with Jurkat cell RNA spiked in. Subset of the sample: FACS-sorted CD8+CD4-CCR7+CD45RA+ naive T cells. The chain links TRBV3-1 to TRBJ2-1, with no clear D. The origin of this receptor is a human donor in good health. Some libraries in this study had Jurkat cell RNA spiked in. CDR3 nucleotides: TGTGCCAGCAGCGCAGGCGGCCTCCCCTACAATGAGCAGTTCTTC. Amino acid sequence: CASSAGGLPYNEQFF.